The next 30 T cell receptor beta chains were all read from a single sample in a study of T cell repertoires in cytomegalovirus infection. TCRdb re-analysed the reads in MiXCR, keeping a single row per CDR3 protein. The repertoire holds some 220,000 distinct CDR3 sequences, with 6% to 8% as singletons. The sequenced material came from PBMCs. Every receptor here comes from a human donor in good health (CMV status not recorded). Some clones in this sample may be carry-over from other donors' samples.

This clonotype has a count of ten or more. The J gene is TRBJ1-3, the V gene TRBV7-2; no firm D call. Trimming cost V 9 bases and J 1 base, with 13 bases left between them. CDR3 length equals 14 residues. Germline CDR1 is SGHTA and CDR2 is FQGNSA. The CDR3 DNA is TGTGCCAGTAGGACCATGGGGTCTGGAAACACCATATATTTT. Translating gives CASRTMGSGNTIYF.

V is TRBV15 and J is TRBJ2-3; 8 bases line up with TRBD1. The V gene's germline CDR1 is LNHNV and CDR2 YYDKDF (reference sequence). Germline trimming cut 4 bases from V and 0 bases from J; bases unmatched to any gene: 12. This CDR3 region has 18 residues. The CDR3 here is CATSTLPGQGRSTDTQYF. DNA of the CDR3: TGTGCCACCAGCACCCTCCCAGGACAGGGACGGAGCACAGATACGCAGTATTTT.

This clonotype was seen repeatedly, ten times or more. The chain recombines TRBV6-2 or TRBV6-3 with TRBJ1-6; 7 positions agree with TRBD1. The germline gives CDR1 MNHEY, CDR2 SVGEGT. The CDR3 has 15 amino acids. Unmatched junction bases numbered 3, after V lost 0 bases and J lost 7 bases. CDR3 sequence reads: CASSYSGTANSPLHF. In nucleotides, the CDR3 is TGTGCCAGCAGTTACTCGGGGACAGCAAATTCACCCCTCCACTTT.

The chain joins TRBV2 to TRBJ1-5; D is uncertain. Between the trimmed V and J ends, which lost 7 bases and 8 bases, there was a span of 15 bases. Germline loops: CDR1 SNHLY, CDR2 FYNNEI. This CDR3 region has 13 residues. CDR3 sequence: CASKETRPEPQHF. The CDR3 coding sequence is TGTGCCAGCAAAGAGACCCGCCCCGAGCCCCAGCATTTT.

This clonotype occurred many times. This chain connects TRBV6-6 to TRBJ2-4; perhaps D is TRBD1 or TRBD2 (5 bases each). Germline V CDR1 and CDR2: MNHNY, SVGAGI (reference sequence). V was pared by 1 base and J by 5 bases, with 21 bases between. The CDR3 contains 18 residues. CDR3 sequence (DNA): TGTGCCAGCAGTTACTTGAGAGGGGCGGAGAGGGAAGAAAACATTCAGTACTTC. Residues: CASSYLRGAEREENIQYF.

In its sample, this clonotype was seen many times. The V gene is TRBV28, the J gene TRBJ1-1; 7 bases fit TRBD1. Germline CDR1 and CDR2: MDHEN and SYDVKM. V was clipped by 6 bases and J by 1 base; unmatched bases: 2. The CDR3 is 13 amino acids. CDR3 loop: CASSGQENTEAFF. As DNA, the CDR3 is TGTGCCAGCAGCGGACAGGAGAACACTGAAGCTTTCTTT.

This clonotype occurred a few times. The CDR3 region has the DNA TGTGCCAGCAGTTACTCTGGGCAGCAGTTCTTC. Protein sequence: CASSYSGQQFF. J is TRBJ2-1 and V is TRBV6-2 or TRBV6-3; no firm D call. Trimming removed 0 bases from V and 11 bases from J, with 5 bases in between. This CDR3 is built from 11 residues. Germline CDR1 is MNHEY and CDR2 is SVGEGT.

This clonotype was seen at least ten times. The chain is built from TRBV6-2 or TRBV6-3 and TRBJ2-7; TRBD1 agrees at 7 bases. Germline assignment: CDR1 MNHEY and CDR2 SVGEGT. The CDR3 loop spans 16 amino acids. Unmatched junction bases numbered 11, after V lost 6 bases and J lost 0 bases. CDR3 amino acids: CASRPALTGSSYEQYF. Here the CDR3 DNA reads TGTGCCAGCAGACCAGCCCTGACAGGGAGCTCCTACGAGCAGTACTTC.

There are many counts of this clonotype. The CDR3 loop reads CASSLRLAGTNTGELFF. CDR3 bases: TGTGCCAGCAGCTTAAGACTAGCGGGGACGAACACCGGGGAGCTGTTTTTT. This chain links TRBV6-2 or TRBV6-3 with TRBJ2-2; 11 nucleotides line up with TRBD2. V was clipped by 6 bases and J by 0 bases; unmatched bases: 6. This CDR3 is 17 amino acids long. Germline V CDR1 and CDR2: MNHEY, SVGEGT.

The table lists this clonotype with many counts. The V gene is TRBV5-1, the J gene TRBJ1-1; 7 bases match TRBD1. Losses at the gene ends were 0 bases for V and 0 bases for J; bases not matched to a gene: 2. The CDR3 covers 15 residues. The germline V gene has CDR1 SGHRS and CDR2 YFSETQ. Here the CDR3 reads CASSLGGQLNTEAFF. CDR3 sequence (DNA): TGCGCCAGCAGCTTGGGGGGACAGCTGAACACTGAAGCTTTCTTT.

This clonotype came up many times. The rearrangement links TRBV20-1 to TRBJ1-4; possibly TRBD1 for D (6 bases). CDR3 length: 14 amino acids. Germline CDR1 is DFQATT and CDR2 is SNEGSKA (reference sequence). Trimming left V 6 bases short and J 5 bases short, with 16 bases between. CDR3 sequence reads: CSAPPTGYNEKLFF. The CDR3 DNA reads TGCAGTGCCCCCCCTACAGGGTACAATGAAAAACTGTTTTTT.

This clonotype has only a few counts. The chain links TRBV29-1 to TRBJ1-1; D is ambiguous. Trimming pared 4 bases from V and 4 bases from J, leaving 10 bases between. The CDR3 contains 12 residues. Germline V gene sequence: CDR1 SQVTM, CDR2 ANQGSEA. DNA of the CDR3: TGCAGCGTTGTTCCCCGTGGCACTGAAGCTTTCTTT. Protein product: CSVVPRGTEAFF.

This clonotype was detected many times. The genes are TRBV7-2 and TRBJ1-1; D gene uncertain. Trimming removed 4 bases from V and 1 base from J, with 4 bases in between. Germline V CDR1 and CDR2: SGHTA, FQGNSA. The CDR3 spans 12 residues. DNA of the CDR3: TGTGCCAGCAGCTCCAGGAACACTGAAGCTTTCTTT. Translation: CASSSRNTEAFF.

This clonotype was seen a single time. A much larger clone sits a single nucleotide away, making a read error possible. CDR3 sequence (DNA): TGCAGTGCTAGAGATTGGCAAGGGGGGGATAATGAGCAGTTCTTC. As protein: CSARDWQGGDNEQFF. The chain employs TRBV20-1 and TRBJ2-1; the D gene is possibly TRBD2 (7 bases). V dropped 0 bases and J dropped 7 bases, with 16 bases sitting between them. The CDR3 is 15 residues long. Germline V gene lookup returns CDR1 DFQATT and CDR2 SNEGSKA (reference sequence).

This clonotype was recorded many times. This chain joins TRBV27 and TRBJ1-2; D possibly corresponds to TRBD1 (5 bases). CDR3 size: 14 residues. Trimming removed 8 bases at V and 4 bases at J, with 17 bases between. Germline CDR1 is MNHEY and CDR2 is SMNVEV (reference sequence). In nucleotides, the CDR3 is TGTGCCAGCGGATGGGGCCTCCCGAGCTATGGCTACACCTTC. Its translation is CASGWGLPSYGYTF.

The J gene is TRBJ2-3, the V gene TRBV20-1; 8 bases agree with TRBD2. The CDR3 covers 14 residues. The V segment lost 0 bases and the J segment 8 bases; nucleotides outside the gene matches: 7. Germline V lookup: CDR1 DFQATT, CDR2 SNEGSKA (reference sequence). The CDR3 reads CSAREAGAPVTQYF. In nucleotides, the CDR3 is TGCAGTGCTAGAGAAGCGGGAGCTCCAGTTACGCAGTATTTT.

This clonotype appeared many times. CDR3 in DNA: TGTGCCAGCTCACCATCTAGTCCCCTATACAATGAGCAGTTCTTC. Its translation is CASSPSSPLYNEQFF. This chain links TRBV18 with TRBJ2-1; D uncertain. Germline CDR1 and CDR2: KGHSH and LQKENI. Between the trimmed V and J ends, which lost 2 bases and 4 bases, there was a span of 12 bases. This CDR3 region has 15 residues. Together with reference TRBV18 and TRBJ2-1, the CDR3 gives the full variable domain: NAGVMQNPRHLVRRRGQEARLRCSPMKGHSHVYWYRQLPEEGLKFMVYLQKENIIDESGMPKERFSAEFPKEGPSILRIQQVVRGDSAAYFCASSPSSPLYNEQFFGPGTRLTVL.

This clonotype was seen repeatedly, ten times or more. The chain uses TRBV7-2 and TRBJ1-2; the match to TRBD1 covers 8 bases. The CDR3 spans 14 residues. The ends lost 4 bases at V and 5 bases at J; junction bases unmatched: 6. CDR1 and CDR2 from the germline V gene are SGHTA and FQGNSA. The CDR3 region has the DNA TGTGCCAGCAGCTCTCCGGGACAGGTTTATGGCTACACCTTC. Its protein product is CASSSPGQVYGYTF.

The table lists this clonotype with many counts. The chain carries TRBV30 and TRBJ1-6; TRBD1 agrees at 10 bases. Germline CDR1 and CDR2: GTSNPN and SVGIG (reference sequence). The V and J ends lost 0 bases and 8 bases, in that order; junction bases with no gene match: 1. The CDR3 contains 14 residues. Here the CDR3 DNA reads TGTGCCTGGAGTGTCGGACAGGGGGATTCACCCCTCCACTTT. Residues: CAWSVGQGDSPLHF.

This clonotype was picked up many times. This chain links TRBV20-1 with TRBJ2-1; TRBD1 aligns across 7 bases. J was trimmed by 0 bases and V by 3 bases; bases with no gene match: 5. The CDR3 totals 15 residues. From germline, CDR1 is DFQATT and CDR2 SNEGSKA (reference sequence). The CDR3 region has the DNA TGCAGTGCTAGTTATCCAGGGGGCTCCTACAATGAGCAGTTCTTC. This encodes CSASYPGGSYNEQFF.

This clonotype was recorded at least ten times. The V and J genes are TRBV7-9 and TRBJ2-5; a weak D match, TRBD2 (6 bases). CDR1 is SEHNR, CDR2 FQNEAQ, per germline (reference sequence). The ends were cut back, 5 bases at V and 4 bases at J, with 14 bases in the middle. The CDR3 has 14 residues. CDR3 residues: CASSRTGTLETQYF. CDR3 nucleotides: TGTGCCAGCAGCCGAACTGGGACTTTAGAGACCCAGTACTTC.

This clonotype has at least ten counts. The genes are TRBV20-1 and TRBJ2-1; D possibly corresponds to TRBD1 (6 bases). V shed 1 base and J shed 8 bases, with 24 bases lying between them. Germline-derived CDR1 and CDR2 are DFQATT and SNEGSKA (reference sequence). The CDR3 consists of 17 residues. The CDR3 bases are TGCAGTGCTAGAGCCGTGGGGCTAAGAGGGGGATCCGATGAGCAGTTCTTC. Its protein product is CSARAVGLRGGSDEQFF.

In this sample, this clonotype turned up many times. The V call is TRBV7-2, the J call TRBJ1-3; D is unresolved. V was clipped by 3 bases and J by 0 bases, with 9 bases between them. Looked up from germline, CDR1 is SGHTA and CDR2 is FQGNSA. This CDR3 comprises 15 residues. The CDR3 nucleotides read TGTGCCAGCAGCTTGACGGGAAGCTCTGGAAACACCATATATTTT. Protein sequence: CASSLTGSSGNTIYF. Complete variable domain (other parts from reference TRBV7-2 and TRBJ1-3): GAGVSQSPSNKVTEKGKDVELRCDPISGHTALYWYRQSLGQGLEFLIYFQGNSAPDKSGLPSDRFSAERTGGSVSTLTIQRTQQEDSAVYLCASSLTGSSGNTIYFGEGSWLTVV.

This clonotype was found many times. This chain uses TRBV7-2 with TRBJ2-1, with 10 bases matching TRBD2. Per germline, CDR1 SGHTA and CDR2 FQGNSA. This CDR3 region has 17 residues. V was clipped by 3 bases and J by 5 bases; unmatched bases: 10. CDR3 nucleotide sequence: TGTGCCAGCAGCTTCTTTACTCTAGCGGGGGTGAACAATGAGCAGTTCTTC. This translates into CASSFFTLAGVNNEQFF.

This clonotype was counted ten times or more. This chain links TRBV20-1 with TRBJ1-1; 7 nucleotides match TRBD1. From germline, CDR1 is DFQATT and CDR2 SNEGSKA (reference sequence). V shed 3 bases, J shed 4 bases, and the junction held 14 bases outside the gene matches. CDR3 size: 16 residues. As DNA, the CDR3 is TGCAGTGCTAGTCGGTCCAGATTGACAGGGACCACTGAAGCTTTCTTT. Its translation is CSASRSRLTGTTEAFF.

In this sample, this clonotype turned up many times. J is TRBJ2-3 and V is TRBV6-5; no clear D gene. Trimming pared 2 bases from V and 1 base from J, leaving 7 bases between. The CDR3 covers 14 residues. The germline CDR1 and CDR2 sequences are MNHEY and SVGAGI. The CDR3 coding sequence is TGTGCCAGCAGTTACCCCACCCGCACAGATACGCAGTATTTT. This gives the protein CASSYPTRTDTQYF.

This clonotype has at least ten counts. It is unclear where the CDR3 begins or ends on the DNA, so no DNA is shown, and the CDR3 is as TCRdb lists it. The CDR3 sequence is CSARDPALFGTGTWWTF. The chain uses TRBV20-1 and TRBJ1-2; no check of the table's D call, TRBD1, against the DNA was made. Germline V gives CDR1 DFQATT, CDR2 SNEGSKA (reference sequence). The CDR3 comprises 17 residues, both ends counted.

This clonotype was seen repeatedly, ten times or more. The V gene is TRBV7-2, the J gene TRBJ2-5; perhaps TRBD1 as D (5 bases). Trimming left V 5 bases short and J 0 bases short, with 10 bases between. This CDR3 contains 14 residues. Germline CDR1 and CDR2: SGHTA and FQGNSA. CDR3 DNA: TGTGCCAGCAGCCCCAGGGCAGACCAAGAGACCCAGTACTTC. As protein: CASSPRADQETQYF.

There are many counts of this clonotype. The chain carries TRBV29-1 and TRBJ1-1; 8 nucleotides match TRBD1. J was trimmed by 3 bases and V by 5 bases; bases with no gene match: 5. The length of the CDR3 is 13 residues. CDR1 and CDR2 (germline): SQVTM, ANQGSEA. CDR3 amino acids: CSVRETGDTEAFF. DNA for the CDR3: TGCAGCGTTCGGGAGACAGGGGACACTGAAGCTTTCTTT.

There are a few counts of this clonotype. This chain uses TRBV7-9 with TRBJ2-7; TRBD1 agrees at 7 bases. V lost 8 bases and J lost 3; bases outside the gene matches: 19. Looked up from germline, CDR1 is SEHNR and CDR2 is FQNEAQ (reference sequence). This CDR3 is 17 amino acids long. This CDR3 is CASGSPGRIDRVYEQYF. The CDR3 region has the DNA TGTGCCAGCGGAAGCCCCGGTCGGATAGACAGGGTCTACGAGCAGTACTTC. The variable domain in full, completed from reference TRBV7-9 and TRBJ2-7, reads DTGVSQNPRHKITKRGQNVTFRCDPISEHNRLYWYRQTLGQGPEFLTYFQNEAQLEKSRLLSDRFSAERPKGSFSTLEIQRTEQGDSAMYLCASGSPGRIDRVYEQYFGPGTRLTVT.